A selection of T cell receptor beta chains follows, all from one sample in a study of shared clonotypes between healthy human individuals. Libraries were prepared by immunoSEQ multiplex PCR; TCRdb keeps only in-frame clonotypes and omits some of them. The sample has some 690,000 clones; 90% are singletons. The specimen was memory CD8+ T cells from PBMCs. All receptors derive from a man aged 18-30 years in good health. Some clones in this sample may be carry-over from other donors' samples. The CDR3 runs from the conserved cysteine through the conserved F or W. The D gene is left open where the match is weak. The listing skips clone size in some rows; elsewhere it reads once, few, many or a size class.

j_gene | v_gene | abundance | len | d_gene | CDR3nt | CDR3aa
TRBJ2-1 | TRBV27 | NA | 14 | NA | TGTGCCAGCCGCAGGGGGGGCGCCTACAATGAGCAGTTCTTC | CASRRGGAYNEQFF
TRBJ1-5 | TRBV19 | once | 12 | NA | TGTGCCAGTAGTAAGGTCTTTCAGCCCCAGCATTTT | CASSKVFQPQHF
TRBJ1-1 | TRBV4-1 | NA | 16 | TRBD1 | TGCGCCAGCAGCCCCCCGGTCATGACAGGGCAAACTGAAGCTTTCTTT | CASSPPVMTGQTEAFF
TRBJ2-1 | TRBV6-4 | NA | 15 | TRBD2 | TGTGCCAGCAGTGCGCTAGCGGGAGGAAACAATGAGCAGTTCTTC | CASSALAGGNNEQFF
TRBJ2-5 | TRBV28 | once | 14 | TRBD1 | TGTGCCAGCAGTTACAGACAGGGTGGGGAGACCCAGTACTTC | CASSYRQGGETQYF
TRBJ2-1 | TRBV9 | NA | 15 | NA | TGTGCCAGCAGCGTATCTGGGACCGGTCGAAATGAGCAGTTCTTC | CASSVSGTGRNEQFF
TRBJ1-2 | TRBV28 | NA | 14 | NA | TGTGCCAGCAGTTTTGGACAAGACACGGATGGCTACACCTTC | CASSFGQDTDGYTF
TRBJ2-7 | TRBV10-3 | NA | 13 | NA | TGTGCCATCAGTGATAAGCCTTCCTACGAGCAGTACTTC | CAISDKPSYEQYF
TRBJ1-2 | TRBV29-1 | NA | 14 | NA | TGCAGCGCACTAGGCGGGGCCCCTAACTATGGCTACACCTTC | CSALGGAPNYGYTF
TRBJ2-1 | TRBV9 | NA | 16 | TRBD2 | TGTGCCAGCAGCCCGAGGACTAGCGGAGAATACAATGAGCAGTTCTTC | CASSPRTSGEYNEQFF
TRBJ2-7 | TRBV5-6 | NA | 13 | NA | TGTGCCAGCAGCCTCGCGGCCTCCTACGAGCAGTACTTC | CASSLAASYEQYF
TRBJ2-2 | TRBV4-1 | NA | 15 | NA | TGCGCCAGCAGCCAAGGCCAAACAGGGCCCGGGGAGCTGTTTTTT | CASSQGQTGPGELFF
TRBJ2-2 | TRBV7-7 | NA | 15 | NA | TGTGCCAGCAGCTTAGAAAGGGGAGGTTCCGGGGAGCTGTTTTTT | CASSLERGGSGELFF
TRBJ2-7 | TRBV7-8 | NA | 15 | NA | TGTGCCAGCAGCTTATACCGGGCCTCGGGCGACGAGCAGTACTTC | CASSLYRASGDEQYF
TRBJ2-1 | TRBV6-5 | NA | 15 | NA | TGTGCCAGCAGTCCCCCGGCGGGGCGTAGGGATGAGCAGTTCTTC | CASSPPAGRRDEQFF
TRBJ2-1 | TRBV7-8 | NA | 16 | TRBD2 | TGTGCCAGCAGCTTAGGGGCGCTAGCGGGAGTCAATGAGCAGTTCTTC | CASSLGALAGVNEQFF
TRBJ2-1 | TRBV29-1 | NA | 15 | NA | TGCAGCGTTATCCTCCCGGGACTCATAAGGAATGAGCAGTTCTTC | CSVILPGLIRNEQFF
TRBJ2-7 | TRBV6-5 | once | 12 | NA | TGTGCCAGCAGTTACACTGGCTACGAGCAGTACTTC | CASSYTGYEQYF
TRBJ1-5 | TRBV7-9 | NA | 14 | NA | TGTGCCAGCAGCCCTCAAGGAATGAATCAGCCCCAGCATTTT | CASSPQGMNQPQHF
TRBJ1-3 | TRBV4-1 | NA | 17 | NA | TGCGCCAGCAGCCAAGATCCCCAGGGAGGGGAAGGAAACACCATATATTTT | CASSQDPQGGEGNTIYF
TRBJ2-7 | TRBV27 | once | 13 | NA | TGTGCCAGCAGGCGAGTTGGCTCCTACGAGCAGTACTTC | CASRRVGSYEQYF
TRBJ2-2 | TRBV11-2 | NA | 18 | TRBD2 | TGTGCCAGCAGCTTAGTAAGGCTGCCAACTCGGGAGGCCGGGGAGCTGTTTTTT | CASSLVRLPTREAGELFF
TRBJ2-5 | TRBV7-8 | NA | 14 | TRBD2 | TGTGCCAGCAGCCCACTAGCGGGAGTGGAGACCCAGTACTTC | CASSPLAGVETQYF
TRBJ2-7 | TRBV11-2 | NA | 12 | NA | TGTGCCAGCAGCTCCAGCGGATCCGAGCAGTACTTC | CASSSSGSEQYF
TRBJ2-7 | TRBV27 | NA | 15 | TRBD2 | TGTGCCAGCAGTGAGAGACTAGCGGGATTCTACGAGCAGTACTTC | CASSERLAGFYEQYF
TRBJ2-5 | TRBV19 | NA | 13 | NA | TGTGCCAGTAGTACTGGACAGCGCGGGACCCAGTACTTC | CASSTGQRGTQYF
TRBJ2-6 | TRBV5-4 | NA | 16 | NA | TGTGCCAGCAGCTCCACCCGACCTTCTGGGGCCAACGTCCTGACTTTC | CASSSTRPSGANVLTF
TRBJ2-7 | TRBV14 | once | 13 | NA | TGTGCCAGCAGCCCATCCATTTCGAGGTTTCTGTACTTC | CASSPSISRFLYF
TRBJ2-1 | TRBV9 | NA | 14 | NA | TGTGCCAGCAGCATTGGACAAGTCGAGAATGAGCAGTTCTTC | CASSIGQVENEQFF
TRBJ1-1 | TRBV7-8 | NA | 14 | NA | TGTGCCAGCAATCCCGGGACGGACAACACTGAAGCTTTCTTT | CASNPGTDNTEAFF
TRBJ2-3 | TRBV5-1 | NA | 17 | NA | TGCGCCAGCAGCTTGACCCGAAGGGACACGCGGGCAGATACGCAGTATTTT | CASSLTRRDTRADTQYF